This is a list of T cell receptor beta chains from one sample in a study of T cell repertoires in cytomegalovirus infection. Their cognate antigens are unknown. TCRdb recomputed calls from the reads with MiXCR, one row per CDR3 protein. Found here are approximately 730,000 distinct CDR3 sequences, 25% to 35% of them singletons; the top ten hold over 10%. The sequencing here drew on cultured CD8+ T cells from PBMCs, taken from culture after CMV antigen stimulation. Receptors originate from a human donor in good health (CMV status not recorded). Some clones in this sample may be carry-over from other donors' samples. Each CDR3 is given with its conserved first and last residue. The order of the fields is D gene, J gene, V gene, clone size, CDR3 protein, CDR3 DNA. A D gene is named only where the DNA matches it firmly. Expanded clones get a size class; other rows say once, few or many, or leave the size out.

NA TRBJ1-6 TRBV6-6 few CASSYSEYGVNNSPLHF TGTGCCAGCAGTTACTCGGAGTATGGGGTGAATAATTCACCCCTCCACTTT
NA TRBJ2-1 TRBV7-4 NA CASSLGTGTPYNEQFF TGTGCCAGCAGCTTAGGAACAGGGACTCCTTACAATGAGCAGTTCTTC
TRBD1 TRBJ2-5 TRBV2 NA CASRTSDRGRMETQYF TGTGCCAGCAGAACCTCCGACAGGGGGCGCATGGAGACCCAGTACTTC
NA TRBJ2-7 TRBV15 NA CATSRVHNPAYEQYF TGTGCCACCAGCAGAGTGCATAATCCCGCCTACGAGCAGTACTTC
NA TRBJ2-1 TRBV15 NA CATSRDQGRYNEQFF TGTGCCACCAGCAGAGATCAGGGGCGATACAATGAGCAGTTCTTC
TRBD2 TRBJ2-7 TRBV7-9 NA CASSPAGGLSYEQYF TGTGCCAGCAGCCCAGCGGGGGGACTCTCCTACGAGCAGTACTTC
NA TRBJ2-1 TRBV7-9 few CASSLVKSYNEQFF TGTGCCAGCAGCTTAGTCAAGAGCTACAATGAGCAGTTCTTC
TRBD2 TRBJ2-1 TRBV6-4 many CASSGGGAYNEQFF TGTGCCAGCAGTGGCGGGGGGGCTTACAATGAGCAGTTCTTC
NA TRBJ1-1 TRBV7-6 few CASSPFQGLTEAFF TGTGCCAGCAGCCCCTTCCAGGGGCTCACTGAAGCTTTCTTT
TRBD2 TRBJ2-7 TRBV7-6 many CASSYLAGGTYEQYF TGTGCCAGCAGCTACCTAGCGGGGGGAACCTACGAGCAGTACTTC
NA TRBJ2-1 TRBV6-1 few CASEAQGYYNEQFF TGTGCCAGCGAGGCGCAGGGGTACTACAATGAGCAGTTCTTC
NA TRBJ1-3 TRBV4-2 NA CASSQEAGGVSGNTIYF TGTGCCAGCAGCCAAGAAGCTGGGGGAGTCTCTGGAAACACCATATATTTT
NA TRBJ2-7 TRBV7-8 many CASSLVTVTVEQYF TGTGCCAGCAGCTTAGTGACGGTCACAGTCGAGCAGTACTTC
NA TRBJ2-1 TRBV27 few CASSTRGALYNEQFF TGTGCCAGCAGCACTCGGGGGGCGTTATACAATGAGCAGTTCTTC
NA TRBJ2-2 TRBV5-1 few CASSPRGDRDTGELFF TGCGCCAGCAGCCCGCGGGGGGACAGGGACACCGGGGAGCTGTTTTTT
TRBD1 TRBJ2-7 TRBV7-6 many CASSLEGQAFYEQYF TGTGCCAGCAGCTTAGAAGGACAGGCATTCTACGAGCAGTACTTC
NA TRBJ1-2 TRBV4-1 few CASSQDDRGYTF TGCGCCAGCAGCCAAGACGACCGAGGCTACACCTTC
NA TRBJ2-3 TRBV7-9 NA CASRPRFGGTTDTQYF TGTGCCAGCAGGCCCAGGTTCGGGGGCACCACAGATACGCAGTATTTT
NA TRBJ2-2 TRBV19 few CATWAGELFF TGTGCCACCTGGGCCGGGGAGCTGTTTTTT
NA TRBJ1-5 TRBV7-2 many CASSLEIGQFSNQPQHF TGTGCCAGCAGCTTAGAAATCGGGCAGTTTAGCAATCAGCCCCAGCATTTT
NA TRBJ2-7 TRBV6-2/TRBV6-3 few CASSPGGPGEQYF TGTGCCAGCAGCCCCGGGGGTCCCGGGGAGCAGTACTTC
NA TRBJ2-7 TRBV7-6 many CASSLGLGPYEQYF TGTGCCAGCAGCTTAGGACTGGGGCCCTACGAGCAGTACTTC
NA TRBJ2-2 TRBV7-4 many CASSLEENTGELFF TGTGCCAGCAGCTTAGAGGAGAACACCGGGGAGCTGTTTTTT
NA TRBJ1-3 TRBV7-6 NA CASSFLPGDNTIYF TGTGCTAGCAGCTTTCTGCCAGGGGACAACACCATATATTTT
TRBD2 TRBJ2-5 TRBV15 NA CATSTGTSGGGETQYF TGTGCCACCAGCACCGGGACTAGCGGGGGTGGAGAGACCCAGTACTTC
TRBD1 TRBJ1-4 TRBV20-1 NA CSASNLRDSNEKLFF TGCAGTGCTAGTAATCTCCGGGACAGCAATGAAAAACTGTTTTTT